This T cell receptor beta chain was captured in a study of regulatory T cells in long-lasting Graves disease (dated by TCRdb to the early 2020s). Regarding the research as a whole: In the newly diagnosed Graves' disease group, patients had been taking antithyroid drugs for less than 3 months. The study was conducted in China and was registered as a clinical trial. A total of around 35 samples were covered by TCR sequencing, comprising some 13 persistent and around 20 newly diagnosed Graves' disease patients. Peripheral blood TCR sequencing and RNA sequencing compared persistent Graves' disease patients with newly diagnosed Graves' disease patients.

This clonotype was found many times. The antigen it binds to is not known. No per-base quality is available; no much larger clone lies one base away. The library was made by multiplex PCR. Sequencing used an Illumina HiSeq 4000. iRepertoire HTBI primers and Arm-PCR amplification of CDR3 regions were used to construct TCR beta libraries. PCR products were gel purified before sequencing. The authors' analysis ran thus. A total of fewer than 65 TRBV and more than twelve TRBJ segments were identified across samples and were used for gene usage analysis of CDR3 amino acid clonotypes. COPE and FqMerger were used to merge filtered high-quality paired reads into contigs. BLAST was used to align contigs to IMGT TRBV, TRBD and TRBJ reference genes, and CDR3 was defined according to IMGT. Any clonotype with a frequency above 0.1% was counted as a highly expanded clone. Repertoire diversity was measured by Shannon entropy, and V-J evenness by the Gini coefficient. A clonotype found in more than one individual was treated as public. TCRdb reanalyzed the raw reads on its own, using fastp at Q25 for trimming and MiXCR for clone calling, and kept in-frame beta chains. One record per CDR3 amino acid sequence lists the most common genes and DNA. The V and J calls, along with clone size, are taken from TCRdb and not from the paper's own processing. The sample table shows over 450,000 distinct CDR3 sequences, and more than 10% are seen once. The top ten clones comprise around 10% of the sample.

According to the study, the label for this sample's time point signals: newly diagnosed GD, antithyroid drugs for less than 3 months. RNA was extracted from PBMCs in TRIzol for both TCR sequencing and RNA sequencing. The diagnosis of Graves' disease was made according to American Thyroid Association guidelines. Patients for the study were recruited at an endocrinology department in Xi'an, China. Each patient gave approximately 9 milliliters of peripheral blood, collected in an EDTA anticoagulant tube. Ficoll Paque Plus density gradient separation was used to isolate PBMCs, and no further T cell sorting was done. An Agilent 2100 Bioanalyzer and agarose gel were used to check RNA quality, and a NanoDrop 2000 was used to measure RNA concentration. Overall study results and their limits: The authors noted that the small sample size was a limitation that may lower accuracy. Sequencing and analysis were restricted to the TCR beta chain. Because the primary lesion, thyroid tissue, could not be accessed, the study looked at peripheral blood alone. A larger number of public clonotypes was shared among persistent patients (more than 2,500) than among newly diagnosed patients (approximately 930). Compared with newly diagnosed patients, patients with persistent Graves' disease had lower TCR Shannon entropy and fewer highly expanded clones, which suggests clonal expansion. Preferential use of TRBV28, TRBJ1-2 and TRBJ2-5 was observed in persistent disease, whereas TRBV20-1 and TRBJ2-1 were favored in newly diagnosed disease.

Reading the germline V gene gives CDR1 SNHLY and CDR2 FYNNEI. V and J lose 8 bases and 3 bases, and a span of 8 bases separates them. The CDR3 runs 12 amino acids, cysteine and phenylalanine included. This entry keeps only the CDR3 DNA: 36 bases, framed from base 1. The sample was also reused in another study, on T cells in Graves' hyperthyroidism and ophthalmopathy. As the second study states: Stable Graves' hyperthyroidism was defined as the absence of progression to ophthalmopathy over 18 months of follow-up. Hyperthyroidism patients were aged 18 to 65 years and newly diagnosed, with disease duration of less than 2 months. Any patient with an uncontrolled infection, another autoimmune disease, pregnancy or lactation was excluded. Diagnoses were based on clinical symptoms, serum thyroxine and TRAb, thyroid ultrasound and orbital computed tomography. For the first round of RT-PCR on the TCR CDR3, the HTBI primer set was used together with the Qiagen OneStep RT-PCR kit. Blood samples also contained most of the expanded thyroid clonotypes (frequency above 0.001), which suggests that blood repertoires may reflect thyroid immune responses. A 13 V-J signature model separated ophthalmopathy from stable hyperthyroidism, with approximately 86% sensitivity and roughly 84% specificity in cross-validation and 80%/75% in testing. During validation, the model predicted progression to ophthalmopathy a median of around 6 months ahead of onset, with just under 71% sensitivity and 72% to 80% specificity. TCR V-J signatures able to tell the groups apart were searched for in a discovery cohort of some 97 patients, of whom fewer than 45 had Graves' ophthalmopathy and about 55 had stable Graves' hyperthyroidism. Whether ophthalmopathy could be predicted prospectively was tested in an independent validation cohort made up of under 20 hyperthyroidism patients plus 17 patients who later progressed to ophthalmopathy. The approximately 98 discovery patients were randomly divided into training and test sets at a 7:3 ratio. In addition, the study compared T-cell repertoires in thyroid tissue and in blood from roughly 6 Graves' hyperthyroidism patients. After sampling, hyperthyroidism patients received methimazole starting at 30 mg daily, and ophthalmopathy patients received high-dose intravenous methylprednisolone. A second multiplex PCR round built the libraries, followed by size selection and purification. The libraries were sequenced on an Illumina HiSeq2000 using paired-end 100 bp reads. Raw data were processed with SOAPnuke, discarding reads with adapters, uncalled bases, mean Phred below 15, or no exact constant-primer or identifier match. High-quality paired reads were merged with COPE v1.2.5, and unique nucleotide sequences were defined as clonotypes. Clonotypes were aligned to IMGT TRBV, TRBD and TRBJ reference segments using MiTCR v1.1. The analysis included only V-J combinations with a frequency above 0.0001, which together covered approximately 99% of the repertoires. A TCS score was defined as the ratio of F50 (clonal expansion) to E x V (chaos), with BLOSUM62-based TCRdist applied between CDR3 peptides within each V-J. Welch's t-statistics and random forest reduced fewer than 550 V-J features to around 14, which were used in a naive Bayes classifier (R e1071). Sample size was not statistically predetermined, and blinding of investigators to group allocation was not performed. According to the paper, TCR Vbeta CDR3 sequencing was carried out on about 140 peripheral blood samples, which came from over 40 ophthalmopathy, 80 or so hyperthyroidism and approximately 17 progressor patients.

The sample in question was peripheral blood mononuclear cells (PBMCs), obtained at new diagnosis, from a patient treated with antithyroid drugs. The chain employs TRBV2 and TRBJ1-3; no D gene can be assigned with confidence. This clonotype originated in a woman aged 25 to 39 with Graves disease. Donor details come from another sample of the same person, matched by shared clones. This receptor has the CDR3 CASGYVGNTIYF. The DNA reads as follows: TGTGCCAGCGGGTACGTTGGAAACACCATATATTTT. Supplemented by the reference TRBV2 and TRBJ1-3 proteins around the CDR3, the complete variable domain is EPEVTQTPSHQVTQMGQEVILRCVPISNHLYFYWYRQILGQKVEFLVSFYNNEISEKSEIFDDQFSVERPDGSNFTLKIRSTKLEDSAMYFCASGYVGNTIYFGEGSWLTVV.